The T cell receptor beta chain under discussion was sequenced for a study of beta chain features in type 1 diabetes. V lost 1 base to trimming and J lost 0 bases, with 10 bases between them. Germline CDR1 reads SGDLS; CDR2 reads YYNGEE. The CDR3 runs to 16 residues. A note on this clone: Its antigen is not identified.

The authors reverse transcribed all of the isolated RNA, so sequencing captured expressed TCRB transcripts. Naive, central memory and regulatory T cell samples produced a mean of approximately 3.6 million reads. Libraries were prepared by immunoSEQ multiplex PCR; TCRdb keeps only in-frame clonotypes and omits some of them. Of hundreds of thousands of clones listed, about an eighth are singletons. Averaging around 110 mL, one heparinised blood draw came from each individual donor. Study-wide results and limits: Among all four CD4+ subsets, Type 1 diabetes patients had TCRB CDR3s that were moderately but significantly shorter. No resolution was reached here on whether HLA type influences TCRB rearrangement.

This rearrangement joins TRBV9 to TRBJ1-4, with D possibly being TRBD1 (5 bases). This receptor was obtained from a man aged 18 to 30 with type 1 diabetes. Sequenced material: naive CD4+ T cells from blood. The CDR3 is CASSVYDSPTNEKLFF. Here the CDR3 DNA reads TGTGCCAGCAGCGTATACGACAGCCCAACTAATGAAAAACTGTTTTTT.